A selection of T cell receptor beta chains follows, all from one sample in a study of blood T cell repertoires in COVID-19. Profiled with immunoSEQ multiplex PCR; TCRdb holds only in-frame clones, not every one. This table has 150,000 to 200,000 clones, 86% appearing once. Sequencing input: peripheral blood. Receptors were obtained from a woman aged 55-75 years with COVID-19, enrolled during active disease. The CDR3 runs from the conserved cysteine through the conserved F or W. A D gene is named only where the DNA matches it firmly. Only some rows state a clone size, as once, few, many or a class for expanded clones.

d_call	clone_size	v_call	j_call	cdr3_nt	cdr3_aa
TRBD1	-	TRBV4-3	TRBJ1-2	TGCGCCAGCAGCCAAGGGACAGACAGGGAAATGTCCTATGGCTACACCTTC	CASSQGTDREMSYGYTF
TRBD2	few	TRBV14	TRBJ2-5	TGTGCCAGCAGCCATTGGGGACTAGCGGGATTCCGGGAGACCCAGTACTTC	CASSHWGLAGFRETQYF
-	-	TRBV7-3	TRBJ2-6	TGTGCCAGCAGCTTAAGGACTATGGGACGGGGCTCTGGGGCCAACGTCCTGACTTTC	CASSLRTMGRGSGANVLTF
TRBD1	-	TRBV4-3	TRBJ1-1	TGCGCCAGCAGCCAAGAAGAGGGGGCTCTTGCTTTCTTT	CASSQEEGALAFF
TRBD2	-	TRBV30	TRBJ2-2	TGTGCCTGGAATACGGCGGGAGGGTACACCGGGGAGCTGTTTTTT	CAWNTAGGYTGELFF
-	-	TRBV7-3	TRBJ2-1	TGTGCCAGCAGCTTGCGGGGACCAACCTCCTACAATGAGCAGTTCTTC	CASSLRGPTSYNEQFF
TRBD1	-	TRBV6-5	TRBJ2-7	TGTGCCAGCAGGTGGGGACAGTCGAACGAGCAGTACTTC	CASRWGQSNEQYF
TRBD1	-	TRBV14	TRBJ1-5	TGTGCCAGCAGCGAACAGGGGGCCGGGCAGCCCCAGCATTTT	CASSEQGAGQPQHF
-	-	TRBV4-3	TRBJ1-6	TGCGCCAGCAGCCAACGACAGGACTATAATTCACCCCTCCACTTT	CASSQRQDYNSPLHF
-	once	TRBV28	TRBJ2-6	TGTGCCAGCAGTTTCGACACCGGGGCCAACGTCCTGACTTTC	CASSFDTGANVLTF
-	-	TRBV3-1/TRBV3-2	TRBJ1-2	TGTGCCAGCAGCCACCGAAGGGCGACTAGCTATGGCTACACCTTC	CASSHRRATSYGYTF
TRBD2	-	TRBV4-3	TRBJ2-1	TGCGCCAGCAGCCGGTTGACTAGCGGGAGGTTGGGATACAATGAGCAGTTCTTC	CASSRLTSGRLGYNEQFF
-	-	TRBV6-4	TRBJ1-2	TGTGCCAGCAGTGAAGGGCAAGGAGGTCGTGGCTACACCTTC	CASSEGQGGRGYTF
-	few	TRBV19	TRBJ2-1	TGTGCCAGTAGGTCCAGGACAGTCAATGAGCAGTTCTTC	CASRSRTVNEQFF
TRBD1	-	TRBV10-3	TRBJ2-1	TGTGCCATCAGTGAGTCTTGGACAGGGACGAACAATGAGCAGTTCTTC	CAISESWTGTNNEQFF
-	once	TRBV6-5	TRBJ2-7	TGTGCCAGCGGAGGATTCTACGAGCAGTACTTC	CASGGFYEQYF
TRBD2	-	TRBV27	TRBJ2-1	TGTGCCAGCAGTTCCCTAGCGGGAGTATTCAATGAGCAGTTCTTC	CASSSLAGVFNEQFF
-	-	TRBV28	TRBJ2-1	TGTGCCAGCAGCGCGGGACAGCTTGAGCAGTTCTTC	CASSAGQLEQFF
TRBD1	-	TRBV3-1/TRBV3-2	TRBJ1-6	TGTGCCAGCAGCCAACACGACAGGGGGCTAGATTCACCCCTCCACTTT	CASSQHDRGLDSPLHF
TRBD2	-	TRBV9	TRBJ2-7	TGTGCCAGCAGCCCCTCGGGGGGGTTAGCATACGAGCAGTACTTC	CASSPSGGLAYEQYF
TRBD1	-	TRBV5-1	TRBJ1-4	TGCGCCAGCAGCTTGTCCGGGACAGCAACTAATGAAAAACTGTTTTTT	CASSLSGTATNEKLFF
TRBD1	-	TRBV2	TRBJ1-3	TGTGCCAGCAGTGAAACAGGGGAGCGGAACACCATATATTTT	CASSETGERNTIYF
TRBD1	-	TRBV18	TRBJ1-1	TGTGCCAGCGGGGACAGAATTGCGAACACTGAAGCTTTCTTT	CASGDRIANTEAFF
-	once	TRBV6-6	TRBJ2-5	TGTGCCAGCAGTTACTCGGAGGGTCAAGAGACCCAGTACTTC	CASSYSEGQETQYF
-	-	TRBV19	TRBJ1-1	TGTGCCAGTAGTGCCCAGGCCTGGGTTGAAGCTTTCTTT	CASSAQAWVEAFF
TRBD2	few	TRBV27	TRBJ2-1	TGTGCCAGCAGTTCCAGACTAGCGGGAGGCCTCACCTACAATGAGCAGTTCTTC	CASSSRLAGGLTYNEQFF
-	-	TRBV28	TRBJ2-1	TGTGCCAGCAGTCCAGGACAGAGCTCCTACAATGAGCAGTTCTTC	CASSPGQSSYNEQFF
TRBD2	-	TRBV10-3	TRBJ2-7	TGTGCCGTCGCGAGCCGCGGGACTAGCGGAGTGCAAGTTTACGAGCAGTACTTC	CAVASRGTSGVQVYEQYF
-	many	TRBV10-1	TRBJ2-2	TGCGCCAGCTCTTCGGTAAATGCCGGGGAGCTGTTTTTT	CASSSVNAGELFF
TRBD1	-	TRBV7-9	TRBJ2-1	TGTGCCAGCAGCTCCTCAGGGGGTTACAATGAGCAGTTCTTC	CASSSSGGYNEQFF
-	few	TRBV30	TRBJ2-7	TGTGCCTGGAGTGTAAGGACACCCAGCGAGCAGTACTTC	CAWSVRTPSEQYF
TRBD1	-	TRBV12-3/TRBV12-4	TRBJ1-2	TGTGCCAGCAGGACAGGGGAAAGTGGCTACACCTTC	CASRTGESGYTF
-	-	TRBV6-5	TRBJ2-7	TGTGCCAGCAACCAAATCGGGGTATCAACCTACGAGCAGTACTTC	CASNQIGVSTYEQYF
TRBD2	once	TRBV7-2	TRBJ2-7	TGTGCCAGCAGCTTAATAAGCGGGAAATCCAGCGAGCAGTACTTC	CASSLISGKSSEQYF
-	-	TRBV2	TRBJ1-2	TGTGCCAGCAGTGAATTGGGACGGGGGTTCTATGGCTACACCTTC	CASSELGRGFYGYTF
TRBD1	once	TRBV6-5	TRBJ1-1	TGTGCCAGCAGATCAGGACAGGCGAACACTGAAGCTTTCTTT	CASRSGQANTEAFF
-	-	TRBV6-2/TRBV6-3	TRBJ2-3	TGTGCCAGCAGTTTATCACGGGGATTGACCGCAGATACGCAGTATTTT	CASSLSRGLTADTQYF
TRBD2	-	TRBV29-1	TRBJ2-2	TGCAGCCCGGGACTAGCGGGAGGGCCTTTCACCGGGGAGCTGTTTTTT	CSPGLAGGPFTGELFF
-	-	TRBV4-3	TRBJ2-1	TGCGCCAGCAGCCAAGATATACCCGGGGGCTACAATGAGCAGTTCTTC	CASSQDIPGGYNEQFF
-	-	TRBV6-5	TRBJ1-2	TGTGCCAGCAGTTACTCCGGGAACCACTATGGCTACACCTTC	CASSYSGNHYGYTF
-	-	TRBV5-1	TRBJ1-2	TGCGCCAGCAGACAAACTAACTATGGCTACACCTTC	CASRQTNYGYTF
-	-	TRBV7-9	TRBJ2-5	TGTGCCAGCAGCTTCATCGAGACCCAGTACTTC	CASSFIETQYF
TRBD2	-	TRBV19	TRBJ2-3	TGTGCCAGTAGTACAGGCGGGAGGCCCACAGATACGCAGTATTTT	CASSTGGRPTDTQYF
TRBD2	-	TRBV5-1	TRBJ2-7	TGCGCCAGCAGCTTGGGTGCTAGCGGCTCCTACGAGCAGTACTTC	CASSLGASGSYEQYF
-	-	TRBV9	TRBJ2-7	TGTGCCAGCAGCCCAAGTCGGACAGTGTACGAGCAGTACTTC	CASSPSRTVYEQYF
TRBD1	-	TRBV6-5	TRBJ2-1	TGTGCCAGCAGTACCTCCGGGACAGATTACAATGAGCAGTTCTTC	CASSTSGTDYNEQFF
TRBD1	-	TRBV29-1	TRBJ1-2	TGCAGCGTTGGGAGGAACAGGGGGCCGCAGGGGAAGGACTACACCTTC	CSVGRNRGPQGKDYTF
TRBD2	-	TRBV5-4	TRBJ2-1	TGTGCCAGCAGCTTGGCGGGACTAGCGGGAAGCGGCGAGCAGTTCTTC	CASSLAGLAGSGEQFF
TRBD1	-	TRBV9	TRBJ2-4	TGTGCCAGCAGCGTATTCGACAGGGAAAACATTCAGTACTTC	CASSVFDRENIQYF
TRBD1	once	TRBV24-1	TRBJ2-1	TGTGCCACAGGTCTAGGGGGGACAGGGTACAATGAGCAGTTCTTC	CATGLGGTGYNEQFF
TRBD1	-	TRBV27	TRBJ2-7	TGTGCCAGCAGTTTAGGGGGACAGGGCTACTCCTACGAGCAGTACTTC	CASSLGGQGYSYEQYF
-	-	TRBV6-2/TRBV6-3	TRBJ2-3	TGTGCCAGCAGTTCCTTGAGGAATACGCAGTATTTT	CASSSLRNTQYF
TRBD1	-	TRBV28	TRBJ1-5	TGTGCCAGCAACCCGACAGGGGATAGCAATCAGCCCCAGCATTTT	CASNPTGDSNQPQHF
TRBD1	-	TRBV18	TRBJ1-1	TGTGCCAGCTCACTCCGGACAGGGGCGAACACTGAAGCTTTCTTT	CASSLRTGANTEAFF
TRBD1	-	TRBV3-1/TRBV3-2	TRBJ2-7	TGTGCCAGCAGCCCGGCAGGACAGGGCTACGAGCAGTACTTC	CASSPAGQGYEQYF
-	-	TRBV5-4	TRBJ2-7	TGTGCCAGCAGCTCGACCTATAGCGGGACAGCCAATGAGCAGTACTTC	CASSSTYSGTANEQYF
-	-	TRBV28	TRBJ1-4	TGTGCCAGCAGTTCGTCCTCCCAGGGCTGGAATGAAAAACTGTTTTTT	CASSSSSQGWNEKLFF